What follows describes a single T cell receptor beta chain. These data belong to a study of human versus mouse CDR3 diversity and MHC coevolution. Study summary: The immunoSEQ assay reportedly detects one in 200,000 T cells.

CDR3 length: 14 residues. V dropped 2 bases and J dropped 10; count of bases not matched to a gene: 5. Germline V gives CDR1 SGHNT, CDR2 YYREEE (reference sequence). Cells were CD45RO-negative CD62L-positive naive CD4 T cells sorted from PBMCs. The data were produced by immunoSEQ multiplex PCR, yet TCRdb's version contains in-frame clones alone and is incomplete. This sample carries some 82,000 clones, around 93% of them seen once, and the ten largest clones take 1.1% to 1.5%. Material: naive CD4+ T cells from blood. The subset is: CD45RO-negative CD62L-positive naive CD4 T cells. The TCR originated in a person aged 25 to 69 in good health. The gene calls are TRBV5-4 and TRBJ2-1, with 11 bases fitting TRBD2. The CDR3, as DNA: TGTGCCAGCAGCTTACTAGCGGGGGCCGGGGAGCAGTTCTTC. Its protein is CASSLLAGAGEQFF.